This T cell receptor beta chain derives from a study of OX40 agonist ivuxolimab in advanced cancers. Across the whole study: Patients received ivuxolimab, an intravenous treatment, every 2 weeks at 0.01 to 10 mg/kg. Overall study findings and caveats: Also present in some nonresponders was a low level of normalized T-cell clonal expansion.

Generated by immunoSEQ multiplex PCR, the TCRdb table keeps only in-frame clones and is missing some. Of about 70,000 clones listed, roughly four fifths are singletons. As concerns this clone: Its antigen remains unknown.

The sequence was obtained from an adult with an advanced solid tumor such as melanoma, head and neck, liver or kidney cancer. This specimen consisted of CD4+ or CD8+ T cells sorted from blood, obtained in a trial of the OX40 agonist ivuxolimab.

CDR3 bases: TGTGCCAGCAGCTTGGACAGGAACACTGAAGCTTTCTTT. The encoded protein is CASSLDRNTEAFF. V usage is TRBV5-5 and J usage is TRBJ1-1; D gene unclear. Germline CDR1 reads SGHKS; CDR2 reads YYEKEE (reference sequence). The CDR3 runs 13 residues. V lost 0 bases, J lost 1 base, and 4 bases lay in between.